This TCR beta chain was sequenced in a study of T cells in Graves' hyperthyroidism and ophthalmopathy. The CDR3 has 16 amino acids. The V segment lost 1 base and the J segment 7 bases; nucleotides outside the gene matches: 7. The germline V gene has CDR1 DFQATT and CDR2 SNEGSKA (reference sequence). Amplified TCR beta CDR3 regions came from RNA transcripts. The study used the HTBI primer set for a first-round RT-PCR of the TCR CDR3. TCRdb reprocessed the multiplex PCR reads via MiXCR and lists one record per CDR3 protein. The table records a few hundred thousand distinct CDR3 sequences, 15% to 17% of them present only once. Over 18 months, lack of ophthalmopathy progression marked Graves' hyperthyroidism as stable.

This chain joins TRBV20-1 and TRBJ2-1, with 13 bases that match TRBD2. The receptor comes from a woman in her twenties or thirties with Graves' hyperthyroidism. The specimen was blood. CDR3 bases: TGCAGTGCTAGAGTCTGGACTAGCGGGAGAGGAAATGAGCAGTTCTTC. Translated: CSARVWTSGRGNEQFF.